The clone carrying this TCR beta chain was recorded a few times. This entry comes from a study of blood T cells in healthy people across ages. There are 14 residues in the CDR3. Trimming shortened V by 4 bases and J by 3 bases, and 13 bases separated the two germline ends. From germline, CDR1 is WNHNN and CDR2 SYGVQD (reference sequence). A second 7 to 11 cycle PCR used barcoded and J-beta primers. TCRdb reprocessed the 5' RACE reads with MiXCR, giving one entry per CDR3 protein. The data hold 1.5 million to 2 million distinct CDR3 sequences, with roughly 32% observed a single time. The receptor's source is a woman under 40 in good health. The specimen sequenced was blood. The J gene is TRBJ2-7, the V gene TRBV10-1; D unclear. This chain's CDR3 is CASSVDRTSYEQYF. The DNA of the CDR3 is TGCGCCAGCAGTGTCGACCGTACGAGCTACGAGCAGTACTTC.